This TCR beta chain was captured by sequencing in a study of memory CD4+ T cells and cytomegalovirus serostatus. Across the study: Healthy Belgian adult donors included under ten CMV-positive and approximately 25 CMV-negative people.

V was pared by 5 bases and J by 8 bases, with 9 bases between. Germline-derived CDR1 and CDR2 are MNHEY and SVGAGI. The CDR3 covers 11 residues. Single viable CD3+CD4+CD8-CD45RO+ cells were sorted as the memory CD4+ T cells. CD4+ T cells were isolated by positive magnetic selection. The table came from immunoSEQ multiplex PCR; TCRdb's copy has only in-frame clones and leaves some out. Of roughly 39,000 clones listed, 60% to 85% were seen once; the top ten hold approximately 0.8%. The chain links TRBV6-5 to TRBJ1-1, with D hard to call. Sequencing input: memory CD4+ T cells from blood. The sequence derives from an adult in good health and CMV-seronegative. In nucleotides, the CDR3 is TGTGCCAGCAGTCGTAATCAGGAAGCTTTCTTT. Translating it yields CASSRNQEAFF.